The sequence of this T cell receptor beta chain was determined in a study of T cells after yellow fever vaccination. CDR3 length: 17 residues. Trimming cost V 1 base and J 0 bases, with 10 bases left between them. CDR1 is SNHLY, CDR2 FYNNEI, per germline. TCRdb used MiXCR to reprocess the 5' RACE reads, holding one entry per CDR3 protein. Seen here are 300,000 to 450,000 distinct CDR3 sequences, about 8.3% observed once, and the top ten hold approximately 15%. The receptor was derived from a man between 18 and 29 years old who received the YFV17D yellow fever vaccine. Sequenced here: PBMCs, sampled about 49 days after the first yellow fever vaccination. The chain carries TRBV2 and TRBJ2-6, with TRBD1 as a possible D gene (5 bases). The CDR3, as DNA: TGTGCCAGCAGTGAAGGGGGCAGCTCCTCTGGGGCCAACGTCCTGACTTTC. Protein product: CASSEGGSSSGANVLTF.